The 20 T cell receptor beta chains below all came from one sample that was sequenced in a study of blood T cell repertoires in COVID-19 (dated by TCRdb to the early 2020s). Libraries were constructed by the immunoSEQ multiplex PCR assay. Entries here come from immuneACCESS through TCRdb and include only in-frame sequences with V and J called. Some clones fail to appear in such tables; in the studies checked, an unresolved V gene covers under half of the shortfall, and the cause of the remainder is unknown. The sample table records approximately 270,000 clones; around 88% of these occur just once. The leading ten clones occupy roughly 6% of the sample. The sequencing input was peripheral blood. These receptors originate from a woman aged 25 to 39 with COVID-19, enrolled during active disease.

The chain is built from TRBV29-1 and TRBJ2-1; 11 bases are shared with TRBD2. The CDR3 consists of 15 residues. Per germline, CDR1 SQVTM and CDR2 ANQGSEA. Unmatched junction bases numbered 12, after V lost 6 bases and J lost 8 bases. CDR3 in DNA: TGCAGCGTGGATCTACTTAGCGGGAGGGTATATGAGCAGTTCTTC. Amino acid sequence: CSVDLLSGRVYEQFF.

J is TRBJ2-3 and V is TRBV4-3, with 8 bases identical to TRBD2. The CDR3 runs to 16 residues. The V gene's germline CDR1 is LGHNA and CDR2 YSLEER. The trim removed 2 bases at V and 3 bases at J, leaving 7 bases unmatched. CDR3 in amino acids: CASSQSELADTDTQYF. The CDR3, as DNA: TGCGCCAGCAGCCAAAGCGAACTAGCGGATACAGATACGCAGTATTTT.

The rearrangement joins TRBV19 to TRBJ1-1; 7 nucleotides align to TRBD1. CDR1 LNHDA and CDR2 SQIVND come from the germline V gene (reference sequence). Trimming took 5 bases from V and 3 from J; bases not matched to a gene: 3. The CDR3 is 13 amino acids. The CDR3 protein is CASSFTGDTEAFF. CDR3 in DNA: TGTGCCAGTAGTTTCACAGGGGACACTGAAGCTTTCTTT.

The chain recombines TRBV7-2 with TRBJ1-2; 10 positions agree with TRBD1. The CDR3 is 15 residues long. Trimming removed 5 bases from V and 3 bases from J; junction bases left unmatched: 6. The germline V gene has CDR1 SGHTA and CDR2 FQGNSA. For the CDR3, the DNA is TGTGCCAGCAGCACCCGACAGGGGGCGGACTATGGCTACACCTTC. Amino acids: CASSTRQGADYGYTF.

The chain uses TRBV5-4 and TRBJ1-2, with 7 nucleotides matching TRBD1. The CDR3 runs to 11 residues. Trimming at V came to 4 bases and at J to 11 bases, leaving 5 bases not matched to a gene. Germline-derived CDR1 and CDR2 are SGHNT and YYREEE (reference sequence). CDR3 residues: CASSRTGLYTF. The DNA of the CDR3 is TGTGCCAGCAGCCGGACAGGCTTGTACACCTTC.

J is TRBJ1-6 and V is TRBV6-5; 8 bases map to TRBD1. The V and J ends lost 5 bases and 6 bases, in that order; junction bases with no gene match: 3. The CDR3 covers 14 residues. Germline V gene data show CDR1 as MNHEY and CDR2 as SVGAGI. CDR3: CASSPTGGNSPLHF. In DNA form, the CDR3 reads TGTGCCAGCAGTCCCACAGGGGGTAATTCACCCCTCCACTTT.

This chain uses TRBV19 with TRBJ2-1; TRBD2 agrees at 10 bases. The CDR3 has 14 amino acids. Germline trimming cut 4 bases from V and 10 bases from J; bases unmatched to any gene: 7. CDR1 and CDR2 (germline): LNHDA, SQIVND (reference sequence). The CDR3 spells CASSTSGGGFEQFF. DNA for the CDR3: TGTGCCAGTAGTACTAGCGGGGGCGGGTTCGAGCAGTTCTTC.

This chain connects TRBV6-4 to TRBJ1-4, with a tentative D call TRBD1 (5 bases). Germline-derived CDR1 and CDR2 are MRHNA and SNTAGT. V gave up 0 bases and J gave up 7 bases, with 6 bases separating them. CDR3 length: 13 amino acids. The CDR3 loop is CASSDSRGEKLFF. The DNA for the CDR3 is TGTGCCAGCAGTGACTCAAGGGGTGAAAAACTGTTTTTT.

J is TRBJ2-7 and V is TRBV19, with D perhaps TRBD2 (5 bases). Germline CDR1 is LNHDA and CDR2 is SQIVND (reference sequence). The germline V and J ends were trimmed by 11 bases and 9 bases, with 11 bases remaining between them. CDR3 size: 9 residues. CDR3 nucleotide sequence: TGTGCCCCCCCCCGGGGGCAGTACTTC. It yields the protein CAPPRGQYF.

This chain uses TRBV5-1 with TRBJ1-2; 7 positions agree with TRBD1. CDR1 SGHRS and CDR2 YFSETQ come from the germline V gene. Trimming cost V 0 bases and J 3 bases; bases outside gene matches: 2. The CDR3 consists of 14 residues. CDR3 in DNA: TGCGCCAGCAGCTTGGGGGGGACAGACTATGGCTACACCTTC. It yields the protein CASSLGGTDYGYTF.

The rearrangement uses TRBV28 and TRBJ2-7; D may be TRBD2 (5 bases). The V end was cut by 5 bases, the J end by 5 bases, with 10 bases between. The CDR3 is 12 residues long. Germline loops: CDR1 MDHEN, CDR2 SYDVKM. CDR3 nucleotides: TGTGCCAGCAGTCTACGGGGAAACGAGCAGTACTTC. Its protein is CASSLRGNEQYF.

This clone has just one count. The chain links TRBV10-1 to TRBJ2-7; TRBD2 matches 12 bases. With V trimmed by 10 bases and J by 3 bases, 19 bases remained unmatched. Looked up from germline, CDR1 is WNHNN and CDR2 is SYGVQD (reference sequence). The CDR3 spans 18 residues. Here the CDR3 DNA reads TGCGCCACCAGGGGGACTAGCGGGCTCCCCGGGGTCCACTACGAGCAGTACGTC. Protein product: CATRGTSGLPGVHYEQYV.

The genes are TRBV19 and TRBJ1-2, with D perhaps TRBD1 (6 bases). V lost 6 bases, J lost 4 bases, and 15 bases lay in between. CDR1 is LNHDA, CDR2 SQIVND, per germline (reference sequence). The CDR3 runs to 14 residues. The CDR3 nucleotides read TGTGCCAGTAGCCGGGGCCAGGGGAGCTATGGCTACACCTTC. This sequence encodes CASSRGQGSYGYTF.

This clone has a single count. This chain links TRBV24-1 with TRBJ1-2, with 9 bases that match TRBD1. J was trimmed by 6 bases and V by 7 bases; bases with no gene match: 8. This CDR3 is 14 amino acids long. Per germline, CDR1 KGHDR and CDR2 SFDVKD. CDR3 protein: CATSPGQGYHGYTF. The CDR3 region has the DNA TGTGCCACCAGCCCGGGACAGGGTTATCATGGCTACACCTTC.

With respect to this clone: Germline and junction disagree at one end, which may indicate a read error. The rearrangement joins TRBV2 to TRBJ2-6; possibly TRBD2 for D (6 bases). The CDR3 is 14 amino acids. CDR1 is SNHLY and CDR2 is FYNNEI in the germline V gene. CDR3: CASSEDYGTNVLTF. CDR3 DNA sequence: TGTGCCAGCAGTGAGGACTATGGGACCAACGTCCTGACTTTC.

This chain links TRBV27 with TRBJ1-6; TRBD1 aligns across 7 bases. V gave up 0 bases and J gave up 0 bases; unmatched junction bases: 5. Germline CDR1 reads MNHEY; CDR2 reads SMNVEV (reference sequence). This CDR3 spans 18 amino acids. The chain's CDR3 is CASSLSIPGGSYNSPLHF. CDR3 coding DNA: TGTGCCAGCAGTTTATCGATCCCAGGGGGCTCCTATAATTCACCCCTCCACTTT.

The chain joins TRBV18 to TRBJ1-1, with a possible D match to TRBD1 (5 bases). Germline V lookup: CDR1 KGHSH, CDR2 LQKENI. The CDR3 sequence is 14 residues long. V was trimmed by 0 bases and J by 7 bases, leaving 12 bases between them. This CDR3 reads CASSPPSIRGEAFF. The DNA of the CDR3 is TGTGCCAGCTCACCACCGTCGATAAGGGGTGAAGCTTTCTTT.

The CDR3 DNA reads TGTGCCAGCAGCCAAGAGGAGCGGGGTGGCACAGATACGCAGTATTTT. This sequence encodes CASSQEERGGTDTQYF. This chain connects TRBV4-2 to TRBJ2-3; 7 bases map to TRBD2. Germline V lookup: CDR1 LGHNA, CDR2 YNFKEQ. The CDR3 runs to 16 residues. J was trimmed by 1 base and V by 0 bases; bases with no gene match: 4.

Only a few counts were recorded for this clone. The CDR3 loop reads CASSSWGREGYTF. CDR3 in DNA: TGTGCCAGCAGCTCGTGGGGGCGTGAGGGCTACACCTTC. The genes are TRBV5-5 and TRBJ1-2; possible D gene TRBD1, 6 bases. Germline loops: CDR1 SGHKS, CDR2 YYEKEE (reference sequence). V lost 3 bases, J lost 8 bases, and 14 bases lay in between. The CDR3 consists of 13 residues. Full variable domain (remainder filled in from reference TRBV5-5 and TRBJ1-2): DAGVTQSPTHLIKTRGQQVTLRCSPISGHKSVSWYQQVLGQGPQFIFQYYEKEERGRGNFPDRFSARQFPNYSSELNVNALLLGDSALYLCASSSWGREGYTFGSGTRLTVV.

The chain has TRBV4-3 and TRBJ2-4; D is perhaps TRBD2 (6 bases). Germline V gene lookup returns CDR1 LGHNA and CDR2 YSLEER. The CDR3 totals 15 residues. V was cut by 0 bases and J by 7 bases, with 13 bases left in between. Here the CDR3 DNA reads TGCGCCAGCAGCCAAGAGGTGGGAGGTGGGAACATTCAGTACTTC. It specifies CASSQEVGGGNIQYF.